This section outlines one T cell receptor beta chain sequence together with its context. CDR1 and CDR2 from the germline V gene are MNHEY and SVGEGT. The V and J ends lost 5 bases and 7 bases, in that order; junction bases with no gene match: 19. This CDR3 has 19 amino acids. Sequenced by immunoSEQ multiplex PCR; TCRdb stores in-frame clones only, minus some. The sample lists 80,000 to 95,000 clones; 87% were seen once. The sample belongs to a study of blood T cell repertoires in COVID-19. About the research overall: Sites in the United States, Italy and Spain provided acute and convalescent COVID-19 samples. T cells, B-cell-depleted T cells, or PBMCs supplied cDNA or gDNA.

This chain links TRBV6-2 or TRBV6-3 with TRBJ1-6; 8 nucleotides line up with TRBD1. The material sequenced was peripheral blood. The clonotype comes from a woman between 45 and 65 years old with active or convalescent COVID-19. CDR3 bases: TGTGCCAGCAGTATTCGCCTCCGCCGCTCGACAGGGGTAAATTCACCCCTCCACTTT. Protein sequence: CASSIRLRRSTGVNSPLHF.